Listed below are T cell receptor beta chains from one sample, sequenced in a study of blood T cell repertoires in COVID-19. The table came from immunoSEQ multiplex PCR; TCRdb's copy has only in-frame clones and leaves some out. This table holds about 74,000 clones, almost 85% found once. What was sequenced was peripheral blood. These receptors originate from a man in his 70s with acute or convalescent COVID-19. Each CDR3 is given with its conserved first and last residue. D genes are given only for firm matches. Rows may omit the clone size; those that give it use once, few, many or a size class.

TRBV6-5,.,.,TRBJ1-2,TGTGCCAGCAGGGCGGGGAACTATGGCTACACCTTC,CASRAGNYGYTF
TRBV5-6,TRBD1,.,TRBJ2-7,TGTGCCAGCAGCTTGGCTCGGACAGGGGCCTACGAGCAGTACTTC,CASSLARTGAYEQYF
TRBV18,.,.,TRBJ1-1,TGTGCCAGCTCACCCTTACAGGGGAACACTGAAGCTTTCTTT,CASSPLQGNTEAFF
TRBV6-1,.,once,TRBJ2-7,TGTGCCAGCAGTGAAAAAGGGAGCTCCTACGAGCAGTACTTC,CASSEKGSSYEQYF
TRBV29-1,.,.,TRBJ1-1,TGCAGCGTTGACCAGGAAGCTTTCTTT,CSVDQEAFF
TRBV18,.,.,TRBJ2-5,TGTGCCAGCTCACCACACAGCGGGGAGACCCAGTACTTC,CASSPHSGETQYF
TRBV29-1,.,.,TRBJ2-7,TGCAGCGTGAGGGAGGTCTACGAGCAGTACTTC,CSVREVYEQYF
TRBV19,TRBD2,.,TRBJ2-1,TGTGCCAGTCTCGACCCTCGCGGGAGTGGGAGCTCCTACAATGAGCAGTTCTTC,CASLDPRGSGSSYNEQFF
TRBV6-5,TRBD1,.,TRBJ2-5,TGTGCCAGCAGGAGAGGGGGCTTTGGGGAGACCCAGTACTTC,CASRRGGFGETQYF
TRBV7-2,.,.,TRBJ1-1,TGTGCCAGCAGCCTGGCAGGGTATACTGAAGCTTTCTTT,CASSLAGYTEAFF
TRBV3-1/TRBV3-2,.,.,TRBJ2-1,TGTGCCAGCAGCCCCTTAGGAGGGGAGGAGGGTCAGTTCTTC,CASSPLGGEEGQFF
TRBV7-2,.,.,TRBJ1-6,TGTGCCAGCCTTCCTCCCGGGACACAAAATTCACCCCTCCACTTT,CASLPPGTQNSPLHF
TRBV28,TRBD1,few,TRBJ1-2,TGTGCCAGCAGTCCTACCGGGACAGGGGCGCTTGGCTACACCTTC,CASSPTGTGALGYTF
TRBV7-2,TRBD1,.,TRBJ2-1,TGTGCCAGCAGCTCGGGACAGGGGAATTTCAATGAGCAGTTCTTC,CASSSGQGNFNEQFF
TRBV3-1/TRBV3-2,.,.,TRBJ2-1,TGTGCCAGCAGTCAGGACAGCTCCTACAATGAGCAGTTCTTC,CASSQDSSYNEQFF
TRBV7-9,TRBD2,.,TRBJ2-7,TGTGCCAGCAGCCGCCCCAGCAGCGGGGGGAACTACGAGCAGTACTTC,CASSRPSSGGNYEQYF
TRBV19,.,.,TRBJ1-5,TGTGCCAGTAGTCCGAGTTGGGCTGGCAATCAGCCCCAGCATTTT,CASSPSWAGNQPQHF
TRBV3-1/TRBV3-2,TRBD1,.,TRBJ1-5,TGTGCCAGCAGCCAAGGGACAGGGGGGGAGGATCAGCCCCAGCATTTT,CASSQGTGGEDQPQHF
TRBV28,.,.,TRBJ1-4,TGTGCCAGCAGTCCCCAGGTAGTTGGAGAAAAACTGTTTTTT,CASSPQVVGEKLFF
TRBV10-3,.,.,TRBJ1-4,TGTGCCATCAGTGAAGCGGTGAATGAAAAACTGTTTTTT,CAISEAVNEKLFF
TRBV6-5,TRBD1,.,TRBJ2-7,TGTGCCAGCGGATCCCGACAGGGATCTACCTACGAGCAGTACTTC,CASGSRQGSTYEQYF